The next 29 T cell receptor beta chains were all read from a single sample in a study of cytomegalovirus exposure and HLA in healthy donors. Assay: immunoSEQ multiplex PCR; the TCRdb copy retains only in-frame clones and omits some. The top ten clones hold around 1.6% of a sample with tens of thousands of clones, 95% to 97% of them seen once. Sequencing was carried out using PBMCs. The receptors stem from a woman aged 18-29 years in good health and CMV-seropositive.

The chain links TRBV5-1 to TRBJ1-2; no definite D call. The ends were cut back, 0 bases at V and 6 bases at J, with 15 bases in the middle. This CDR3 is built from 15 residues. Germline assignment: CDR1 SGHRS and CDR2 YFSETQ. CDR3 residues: CASSLDTTHGNGYTF. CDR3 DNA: TGCGCCAGCAGCTTGGATACCACCCACGGGAATGGCTACACCTTC. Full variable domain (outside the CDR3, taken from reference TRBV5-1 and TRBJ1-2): KAGVTQTPRYLIKTRGQQVTLSCSPISGHRSVSWYQQTPGQGLQFLFEYFSETQRNKGNFPGRFSGRQFSNSRSEMNVSTLELGDSALYLCASSLDTTHGNGYTFGSGTRLTVV.

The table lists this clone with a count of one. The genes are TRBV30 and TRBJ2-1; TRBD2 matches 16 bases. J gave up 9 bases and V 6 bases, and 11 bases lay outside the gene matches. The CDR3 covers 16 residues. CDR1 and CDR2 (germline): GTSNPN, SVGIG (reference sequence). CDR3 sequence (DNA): TGTGCCTGCGCCCTGGGACTAGCGGGAGGGGGGAGTGAGCAGTTCTTC. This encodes CACALGLAGGGSEQFF. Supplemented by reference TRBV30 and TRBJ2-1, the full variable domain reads SQTIHQWPATLVQPVGSPLSLECTVEGTSNPNLYWYRQAAGRGLQLLFYSVGIGQISSEVPQNLSASRPQDRQFILSSKKLLLSDSGFYLCACALGLAGGGSEQFFGPGTRLTVL.

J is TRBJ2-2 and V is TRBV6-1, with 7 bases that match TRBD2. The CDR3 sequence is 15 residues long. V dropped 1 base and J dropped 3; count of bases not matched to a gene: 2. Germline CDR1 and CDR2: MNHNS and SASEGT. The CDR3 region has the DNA TGTGCCAGCAGTGAAGGGACTAGGGACACCGGGGAGCTGTTTTTT. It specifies CASSEGTRDTGELFF.

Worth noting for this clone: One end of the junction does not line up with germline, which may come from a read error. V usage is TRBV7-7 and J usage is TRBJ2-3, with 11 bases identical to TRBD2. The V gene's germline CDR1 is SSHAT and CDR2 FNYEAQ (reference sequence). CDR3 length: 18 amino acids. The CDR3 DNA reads TGTGCTAGCAGCAGAGAGACTAGCGGGACTCCCAGCACAGATACGCAGTATTTT. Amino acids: CASSRETSGTPSTDTQYF.

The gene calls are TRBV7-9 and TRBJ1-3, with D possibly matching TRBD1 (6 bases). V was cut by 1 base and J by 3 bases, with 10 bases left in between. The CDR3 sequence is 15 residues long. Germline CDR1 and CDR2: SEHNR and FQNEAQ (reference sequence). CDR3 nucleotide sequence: TGTGCCAGCAGCTTAGACAGGGACCTTGGAAACACCATATATTTT. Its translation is CASSLDRDLGNTIYF.

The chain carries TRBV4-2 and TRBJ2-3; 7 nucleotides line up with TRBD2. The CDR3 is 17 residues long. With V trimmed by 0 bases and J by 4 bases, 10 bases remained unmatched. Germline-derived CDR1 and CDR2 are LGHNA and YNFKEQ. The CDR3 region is CASSQDRGGGFADTQYF. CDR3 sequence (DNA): TGTGCCAGCAGCCAAGACCGCGGGGGTGGGTTCGCAGATACGCAGTATTTT.

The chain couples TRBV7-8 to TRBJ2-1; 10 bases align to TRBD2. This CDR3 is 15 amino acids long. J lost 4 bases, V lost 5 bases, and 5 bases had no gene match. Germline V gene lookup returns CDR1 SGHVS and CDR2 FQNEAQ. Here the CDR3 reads CASSLTSGTYNEQFF. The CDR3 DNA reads TGTGCCAGCAGCCTAACTAGCGGGACTTACAATGAGCAGTTCTTC.

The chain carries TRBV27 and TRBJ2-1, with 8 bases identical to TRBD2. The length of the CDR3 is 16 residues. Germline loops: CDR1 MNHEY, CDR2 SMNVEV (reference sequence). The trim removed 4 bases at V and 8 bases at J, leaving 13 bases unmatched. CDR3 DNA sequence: TGTGCCAGCAGTTCGACTTCGGGAGGGAGTTTATATGAGCAGTTCTTC. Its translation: CASSSTSGGSLYEQFF.

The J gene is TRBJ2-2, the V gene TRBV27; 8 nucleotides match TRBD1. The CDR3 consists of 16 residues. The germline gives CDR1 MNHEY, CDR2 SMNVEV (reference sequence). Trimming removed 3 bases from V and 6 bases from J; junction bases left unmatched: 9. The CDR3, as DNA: TGTGCCAGCAGTTTCCCAGGACAGGGCGAGGCCGGGGAGCTGTTTTTT. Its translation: CASSFPGQGEAGELFF.

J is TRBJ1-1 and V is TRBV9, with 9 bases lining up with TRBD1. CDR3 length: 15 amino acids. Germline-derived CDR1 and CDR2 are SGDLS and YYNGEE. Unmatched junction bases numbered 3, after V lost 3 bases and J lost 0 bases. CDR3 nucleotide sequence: TGTGCCAGCAGCGCGACAGGGGGGGTGAACACTGAAGCTTTCTTT. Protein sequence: CASSATGGVNTEAFF. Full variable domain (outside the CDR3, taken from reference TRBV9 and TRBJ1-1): DSGVTQTPKHLITATGQRVTLRCSPRSGDLSVYWYQQSLDQGLQFLIQYYNGEERAKGNILERFSAQQFPDLHSELNLSSLELGDSALYFCASSATGGVNTEAFFGQGTRLTVV.

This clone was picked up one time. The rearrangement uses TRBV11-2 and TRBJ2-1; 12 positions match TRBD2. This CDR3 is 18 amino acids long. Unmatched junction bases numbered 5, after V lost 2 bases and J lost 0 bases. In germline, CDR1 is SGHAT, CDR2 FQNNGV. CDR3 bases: TGTGCCAGCAGCTTACGGGCACTAGCGGGAGGCTCCTACAATGAGCAGTTCTTC. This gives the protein CASSLRALAGGSYNEQFF.

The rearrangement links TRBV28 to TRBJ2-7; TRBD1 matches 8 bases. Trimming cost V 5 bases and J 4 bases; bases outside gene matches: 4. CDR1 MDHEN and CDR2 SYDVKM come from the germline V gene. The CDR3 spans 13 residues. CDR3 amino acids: CASSPGGWYEQYF. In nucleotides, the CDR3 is TGTGCCAGCAGTCCAGGGGGCTGGTACGAGCAGTACTTC.

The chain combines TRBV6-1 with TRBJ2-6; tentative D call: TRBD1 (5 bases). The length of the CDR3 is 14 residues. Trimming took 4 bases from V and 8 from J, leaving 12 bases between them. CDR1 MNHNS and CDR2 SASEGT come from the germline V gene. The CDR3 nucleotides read TGTGCCAGCAGTGGGGTTCAGGGAACCAACGTCCTGACTTTC. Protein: CASSGVQGTNVLTF.

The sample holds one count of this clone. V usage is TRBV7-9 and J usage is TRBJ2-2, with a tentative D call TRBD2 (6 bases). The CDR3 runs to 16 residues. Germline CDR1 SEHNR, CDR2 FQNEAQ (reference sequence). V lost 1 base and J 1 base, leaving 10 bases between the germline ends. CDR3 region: CASSLDGGMNTGELFF. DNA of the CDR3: TGTGCCAGCAGCTTAGACGGCGGGATGAACACCGGGGAGCTGTTTTTT.

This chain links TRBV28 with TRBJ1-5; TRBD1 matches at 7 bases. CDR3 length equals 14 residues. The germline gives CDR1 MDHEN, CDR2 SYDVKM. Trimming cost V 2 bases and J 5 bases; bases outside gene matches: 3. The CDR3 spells CASSLGGGYQPQHF. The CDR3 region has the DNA TGTGCCAGCAGTTTAGGAGGGGGCTATCAGCCCCAGCATTTT.

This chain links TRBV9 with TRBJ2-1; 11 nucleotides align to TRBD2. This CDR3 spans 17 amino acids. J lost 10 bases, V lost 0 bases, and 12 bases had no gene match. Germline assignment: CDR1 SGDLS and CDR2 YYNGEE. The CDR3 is CASSVGSSLAGDREQFF. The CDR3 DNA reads TGTGCCAGCAGCGTAGGTTCGTCACTAGCGGGAGACCGGGAGCAGTTCTTC.

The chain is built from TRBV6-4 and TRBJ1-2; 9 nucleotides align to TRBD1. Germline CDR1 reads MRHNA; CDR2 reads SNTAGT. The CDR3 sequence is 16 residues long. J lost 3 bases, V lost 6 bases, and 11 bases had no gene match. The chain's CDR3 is CASRTPGTGPHYGYTF. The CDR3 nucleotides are TGTGCCAGCAGAACCCCCGGGACAGGGCCCCACTATGGCTACACCTTC.

CDR3 DNA: TGTGCCAGCAAGTGGGGACAGAGACAAGAGACCCAGTACTTC. This codes for CASKWGQRQETQYF. This chain uses TRBV21-1 with TRBJ2-5; the table assigns TRBD1, which was not confirmed against the DNA. TRBV21-1 is deemed a pseudogene. This CDR3 is built from 14 residues.

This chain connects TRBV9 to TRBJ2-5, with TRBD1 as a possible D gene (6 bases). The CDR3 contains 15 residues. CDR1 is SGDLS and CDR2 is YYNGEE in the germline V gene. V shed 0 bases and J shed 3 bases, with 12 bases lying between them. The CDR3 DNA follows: TGTGCCAGCAGCGTAGACCCCAACAGGGAAGAGACCCAGTACTTC. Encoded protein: CASSVDPNREETQYF.

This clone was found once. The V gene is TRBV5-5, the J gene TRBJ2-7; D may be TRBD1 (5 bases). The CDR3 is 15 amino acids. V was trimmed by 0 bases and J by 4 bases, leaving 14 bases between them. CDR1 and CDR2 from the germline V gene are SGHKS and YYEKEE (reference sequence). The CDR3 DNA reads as TGTGCCAGCAGCTTGGGGGGCGACTTCCCTTACGAGCAGTACTTC. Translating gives CASSLGGDFPYEQYF.

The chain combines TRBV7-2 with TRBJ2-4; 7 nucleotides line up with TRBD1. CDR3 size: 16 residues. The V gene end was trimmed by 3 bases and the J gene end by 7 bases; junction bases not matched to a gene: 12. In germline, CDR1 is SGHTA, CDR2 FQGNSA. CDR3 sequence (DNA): TGTGCCAGCAGCTTGACGCCCGGGACAGTCGTGAACATTCAGTACTTC. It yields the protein CASSLTPGTVVNIQYF. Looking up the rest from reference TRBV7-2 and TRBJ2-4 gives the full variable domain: GAGVSQSPSNKVTEKGKDVELRCDPISGHTALYWYRQSLGQGLEFLIYFQGNSAPDKSGLPSDRFSAERTGGSVSTLTIQRTQQEDSAVYLCASSLTPGTVVNIQYFGAGTRLSVL.

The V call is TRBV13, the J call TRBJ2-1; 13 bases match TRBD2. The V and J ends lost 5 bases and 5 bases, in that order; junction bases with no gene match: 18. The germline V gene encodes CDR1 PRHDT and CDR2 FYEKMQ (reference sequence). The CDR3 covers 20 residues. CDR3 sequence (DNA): TGTGCCAGCAGCCTAAATGGGGGACTAGCGGGAATTCTGGGGCACAATGAGCAGTTCTTC. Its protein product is CASSLNGGLAGILGHNEQFF.

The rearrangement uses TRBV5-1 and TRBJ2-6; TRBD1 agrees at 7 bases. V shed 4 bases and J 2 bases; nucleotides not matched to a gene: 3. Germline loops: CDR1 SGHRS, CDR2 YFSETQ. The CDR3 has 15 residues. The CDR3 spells CASSTDRAGANVLTF. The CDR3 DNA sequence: TGCGCCAGCAGCACCGACAGGGCTGGGGCCAACGTCCTGACTTTC.

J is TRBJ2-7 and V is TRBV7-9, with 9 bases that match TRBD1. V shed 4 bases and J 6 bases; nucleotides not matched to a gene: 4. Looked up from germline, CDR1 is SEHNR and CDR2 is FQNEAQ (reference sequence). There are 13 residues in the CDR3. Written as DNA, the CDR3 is TGTGCCAGCAGCTCCCGGGACAGGGCCGAGCAGTACTTC. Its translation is CASSSRDRAEQYF.

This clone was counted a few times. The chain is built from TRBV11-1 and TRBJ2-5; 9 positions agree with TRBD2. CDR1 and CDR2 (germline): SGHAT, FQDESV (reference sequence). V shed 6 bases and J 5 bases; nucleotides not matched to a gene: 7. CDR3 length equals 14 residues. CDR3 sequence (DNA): TGTGCCAGCAGACCAGCGGGGGGCGGGGAGACCCAGTACTTC. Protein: CASRPAGGGETQYF.

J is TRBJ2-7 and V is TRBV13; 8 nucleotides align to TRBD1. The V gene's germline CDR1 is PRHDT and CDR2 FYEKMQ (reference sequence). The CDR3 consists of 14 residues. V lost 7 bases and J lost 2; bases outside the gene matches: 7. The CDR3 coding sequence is TGTGCCAGCATCGGAGGCAGGGGGCCCTACGAGCAGTACTTC. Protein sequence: CASIGGRGPYEQYF.

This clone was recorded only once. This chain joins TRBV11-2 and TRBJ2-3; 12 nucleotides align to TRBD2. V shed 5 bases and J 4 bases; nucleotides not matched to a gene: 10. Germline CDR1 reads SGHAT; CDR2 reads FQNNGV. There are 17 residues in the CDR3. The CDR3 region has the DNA TGTGCCAGCAGCCTCCGGACTAGCGGGGTCCCCCCAGATACGCAGTATTTT. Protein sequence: CASSLRTSGVPPDTQYF.

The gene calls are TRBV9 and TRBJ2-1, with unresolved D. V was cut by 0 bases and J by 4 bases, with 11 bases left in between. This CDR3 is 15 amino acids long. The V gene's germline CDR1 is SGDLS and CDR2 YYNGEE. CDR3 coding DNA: TGTGCCAGCAGCGTAGACTATCTCTTTTACAATGAGCAGTTCTTC. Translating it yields CASSVDYLFYNEQFF. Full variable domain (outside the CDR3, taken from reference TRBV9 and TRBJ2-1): DSGVTQTPKHLITATGQRVTLRCSPRSGDLSVYWYQQSLDQGLQFLIQYYNGEERAKGNILERFSAQQFPDLHSELNLSSLELGDSALYFCASSVDYLFYNEQFFGPGTRLTVL.

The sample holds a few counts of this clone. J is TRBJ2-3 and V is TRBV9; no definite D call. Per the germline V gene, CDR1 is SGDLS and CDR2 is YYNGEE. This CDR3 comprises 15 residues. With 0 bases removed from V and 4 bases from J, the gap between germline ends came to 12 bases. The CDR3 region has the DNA TGTGCCAGCAGCGTAGATGGTTCGCGCGCAGATACGCAGTATTTT. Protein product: CASSVDGSRADTQYF.